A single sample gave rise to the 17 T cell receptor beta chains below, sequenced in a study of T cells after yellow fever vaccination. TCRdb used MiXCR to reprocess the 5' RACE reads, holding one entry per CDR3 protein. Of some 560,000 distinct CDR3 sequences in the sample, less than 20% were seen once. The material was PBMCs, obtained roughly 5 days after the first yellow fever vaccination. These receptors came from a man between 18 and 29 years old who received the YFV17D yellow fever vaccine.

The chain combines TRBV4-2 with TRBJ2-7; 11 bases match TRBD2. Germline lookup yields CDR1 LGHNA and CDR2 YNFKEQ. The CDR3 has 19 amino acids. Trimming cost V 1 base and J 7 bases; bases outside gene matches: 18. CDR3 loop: CASSQVRGGPSGGMREQYF. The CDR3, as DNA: TGTGCCAGCAGCCAAGTTAGGGGAGGTCCTAGCGGGGGGATGAGAGAGCAGTACTTC.

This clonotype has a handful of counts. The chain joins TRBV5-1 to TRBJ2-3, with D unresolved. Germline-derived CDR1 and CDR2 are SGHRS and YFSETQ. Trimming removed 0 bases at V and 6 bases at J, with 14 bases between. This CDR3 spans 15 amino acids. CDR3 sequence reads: CASSLASIHVDTQYF. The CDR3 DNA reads TGCGCCAGCAGCTTGGCCTCTATCCATGTGGATACGCAGTATTTT.

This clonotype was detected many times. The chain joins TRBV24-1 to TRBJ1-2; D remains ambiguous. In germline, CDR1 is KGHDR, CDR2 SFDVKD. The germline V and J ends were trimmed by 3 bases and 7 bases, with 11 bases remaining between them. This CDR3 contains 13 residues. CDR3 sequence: CATSDRQAGGYTF. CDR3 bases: TGTGCCACCAGTGATCGGCAGGCAGGTGGCTACACCTTC.

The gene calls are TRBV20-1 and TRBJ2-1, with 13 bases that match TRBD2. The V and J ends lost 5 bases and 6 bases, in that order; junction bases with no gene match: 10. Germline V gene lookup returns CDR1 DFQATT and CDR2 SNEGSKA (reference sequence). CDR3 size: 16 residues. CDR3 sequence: CSAPTLTSGGLNEQFF. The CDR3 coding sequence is TGCAGTGCTCCTACTCTGACTAGCGGGGGGCTCAATGAGCAGTTCTTC.

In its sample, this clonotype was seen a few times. CDR3: CASSPLADYSYEQYF. In DNA, the CDR3 is TGTGCCAGCAGCCCACTCGCGGACTACTCCTACGAGCAGTACTTC. J is TRBJ2-7 and V is TRBV6-1; D may be TRBD2 (6 bases). The length of the CDR3 is 15 residues. Between the trimmed V and J ends, which lost 6 bases and 0 bases, there was a span of 15 bases. Germline V CDR1 and CDR2: MNHNS, SASEGT.

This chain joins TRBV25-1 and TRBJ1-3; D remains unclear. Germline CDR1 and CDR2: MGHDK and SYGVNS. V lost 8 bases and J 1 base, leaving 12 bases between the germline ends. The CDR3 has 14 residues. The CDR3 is CASSDGRSGNTIYF. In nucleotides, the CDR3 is TGTGCCAGCTCGGACGGGAGGTCTGGAAACACCATATATTTT.

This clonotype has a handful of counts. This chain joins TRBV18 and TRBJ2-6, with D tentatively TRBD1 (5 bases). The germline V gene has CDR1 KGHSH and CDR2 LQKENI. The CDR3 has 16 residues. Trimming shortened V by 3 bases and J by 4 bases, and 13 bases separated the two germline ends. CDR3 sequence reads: CASSPTDSTGANVLTF. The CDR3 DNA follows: TGTGCCAGCTCACCTACCGACAGTACCGGGGCCAACGTCCTGACTTTC.

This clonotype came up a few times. Here the CDR3 reads CASSLRPTQYF. The CDR3 DNA sequence: TGCGCCAGCAGTTTGAGGCCGACCCAGTACTTC. The V gene is TRBV23-1, the J gene TRBJ2-5; D uncertain. TRBV23-1 is an ORF, with its function uncertain. This CDR3 is 11 amino acids long. V dropped 5 bases and J dropped 7 bases, with 8 bases sitting between them.

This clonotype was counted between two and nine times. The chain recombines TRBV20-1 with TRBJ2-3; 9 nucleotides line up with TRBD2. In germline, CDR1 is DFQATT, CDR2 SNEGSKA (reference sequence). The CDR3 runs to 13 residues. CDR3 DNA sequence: TGCGGTGGTCTAGCGGGGAGCACAGATACGCAGTATTTT. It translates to CGGLAGSTDTQYF.

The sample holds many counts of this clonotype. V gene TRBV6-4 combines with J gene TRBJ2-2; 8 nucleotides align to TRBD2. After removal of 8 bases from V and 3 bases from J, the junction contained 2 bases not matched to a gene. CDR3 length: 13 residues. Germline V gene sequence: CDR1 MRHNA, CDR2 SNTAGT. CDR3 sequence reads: CASSLADTGELFF. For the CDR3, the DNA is TGTGCCAGCTCACTAGCGGACACCGGGGAGCTGTTTTTT.

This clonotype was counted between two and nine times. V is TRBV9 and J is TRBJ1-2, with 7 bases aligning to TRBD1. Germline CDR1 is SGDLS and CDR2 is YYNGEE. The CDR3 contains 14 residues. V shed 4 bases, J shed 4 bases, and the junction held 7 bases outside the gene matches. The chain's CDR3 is CASSSRQGPYGYTF. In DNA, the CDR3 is TGTGCCAGCAGCTCAAGACAGGGTCCCTATGGCTACACCTTC.

The CDR3 coding sequence is TGCAGCGTTATAGGAACCGGCTCCTACAATGAGCAGTTCTTC. This encodes CSVIGTGSYNEQFF. The V and J genes are TRBV29-1 and TRBJ2-1; no clear D gene. The CDR3 length is 14 residues. Germline CDR1 SQVTM, CDR2 ANQGSEA. V dropped 5 bases and J dropped 0 bases, with 11 bases sitting between them.

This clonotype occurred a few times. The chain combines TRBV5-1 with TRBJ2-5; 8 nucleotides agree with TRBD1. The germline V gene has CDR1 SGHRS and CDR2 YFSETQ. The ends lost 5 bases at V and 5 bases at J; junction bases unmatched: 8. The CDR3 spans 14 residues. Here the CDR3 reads CASSNQGARETQYF. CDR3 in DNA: TGCGCCAGCAGTAATCAGGGGGCGCGGGAGACCCAGTACTTC.

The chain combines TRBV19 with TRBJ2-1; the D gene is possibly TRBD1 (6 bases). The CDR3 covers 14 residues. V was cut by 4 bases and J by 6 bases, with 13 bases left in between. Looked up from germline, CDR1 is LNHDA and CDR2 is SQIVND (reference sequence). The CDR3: CASSNRESPNEQFF. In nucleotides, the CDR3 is TGTGCCAGTAGTAACAGGGAGTCTCCCAATGAGCAGTTCTTC. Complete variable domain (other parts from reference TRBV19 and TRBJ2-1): DGGITQSPKYLFRKEGQNVTLSCEQNLNHDAMYWYRQDPGQGLRLIYYSQIVNDFQKGDIAEGYSVSREKKESFPLTVTSAQKNPTAFYLCASSNRESPNEQFFGPGTRLTVL.

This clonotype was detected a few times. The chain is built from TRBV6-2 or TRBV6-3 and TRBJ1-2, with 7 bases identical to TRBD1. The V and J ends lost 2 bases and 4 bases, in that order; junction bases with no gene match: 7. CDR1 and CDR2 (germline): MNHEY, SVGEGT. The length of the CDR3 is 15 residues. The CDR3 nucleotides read TGTGCCAGCAGTTACCACGGGACAGTTCTCTATGGCTACACCTTC. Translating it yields CASSYHGTVLYGYTF.

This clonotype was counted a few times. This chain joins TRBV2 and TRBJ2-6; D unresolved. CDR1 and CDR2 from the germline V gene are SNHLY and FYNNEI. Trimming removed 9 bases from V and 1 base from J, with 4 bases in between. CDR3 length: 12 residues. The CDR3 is CASQSGANVLTF. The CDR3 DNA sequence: TGTGCCAGTCAATCTGGGGCCAACGTCCTGACTTTC.

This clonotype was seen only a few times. CDR3 nucleotide sequence: TGTGCCAGCAGCTTCCTCGGTCCCCACACAGATACGCAGTATTTT. This encodes CASSFLGPHTDTQYF. The rearrangement uses TRBV7-8 and TRBJ2-3; D is unresolved. CDR3 size: 15 residues. Germline lookup yields CDR1 SGHVS and CDR2 FQNEAQ. V was shortened by 3 bases and J by 2 bases, with 12 bases between the two germline ends.